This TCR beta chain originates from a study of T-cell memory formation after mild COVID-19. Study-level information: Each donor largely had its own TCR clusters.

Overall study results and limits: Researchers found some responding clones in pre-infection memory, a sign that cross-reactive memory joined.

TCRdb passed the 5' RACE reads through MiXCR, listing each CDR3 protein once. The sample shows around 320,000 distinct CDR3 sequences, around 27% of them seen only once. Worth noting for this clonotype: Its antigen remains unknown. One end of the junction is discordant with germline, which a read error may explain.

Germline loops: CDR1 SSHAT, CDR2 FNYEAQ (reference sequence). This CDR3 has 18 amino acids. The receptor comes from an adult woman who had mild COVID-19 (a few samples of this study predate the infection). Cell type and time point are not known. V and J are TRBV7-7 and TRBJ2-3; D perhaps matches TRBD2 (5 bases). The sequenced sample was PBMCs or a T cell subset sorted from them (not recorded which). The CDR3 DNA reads TGTGCTAGCAGCTTAAGGTGGGAGAGGCTCCACATTCCGGATACGCAGTATTTT. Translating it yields CASSLRWERLHIPDTQYF.